This note documents a single TCR beta chain sequence. Its specificity is unknown. Just one base apart from a much larger clone, this may be a read error. Breast cancer patients provided tissue from their axillary draining lymph nodes. The data are from a study of breast tumors, draining lymph nodes, adjacent tissues. TCRdb recomputed calls from the multiplex PCR reads with MiXCR, one row per CDR3 protein. The sample holds about 270,000 distinct CDR3 sequences, over 25% seen once. Findings and caveats of the study: Luminal-like breast cancer showed significantly greater tumor-nontumor repertoire similarity than basal-like breast cancer did.

The sequence derives from a female donor with breast cancer. Some clones in this sample may be carry-over from other donors' samples. The sample consisted of axillary lymph node tissue.

The CDR3 DNA follows: TGTGCCGGCAGCCGTCTCCGGGGGGATCAGCCCCAGCATTTT. As protein: CAGSRLRGDQPQHF. The chain carries TRBV6-5 and TRBJ1-5; TRBD1 is a possible D gene (5 bases). Germline assignment: CDR1 MNHEY and CDR2 SVGAGI. CDR3 size: 14 residues.